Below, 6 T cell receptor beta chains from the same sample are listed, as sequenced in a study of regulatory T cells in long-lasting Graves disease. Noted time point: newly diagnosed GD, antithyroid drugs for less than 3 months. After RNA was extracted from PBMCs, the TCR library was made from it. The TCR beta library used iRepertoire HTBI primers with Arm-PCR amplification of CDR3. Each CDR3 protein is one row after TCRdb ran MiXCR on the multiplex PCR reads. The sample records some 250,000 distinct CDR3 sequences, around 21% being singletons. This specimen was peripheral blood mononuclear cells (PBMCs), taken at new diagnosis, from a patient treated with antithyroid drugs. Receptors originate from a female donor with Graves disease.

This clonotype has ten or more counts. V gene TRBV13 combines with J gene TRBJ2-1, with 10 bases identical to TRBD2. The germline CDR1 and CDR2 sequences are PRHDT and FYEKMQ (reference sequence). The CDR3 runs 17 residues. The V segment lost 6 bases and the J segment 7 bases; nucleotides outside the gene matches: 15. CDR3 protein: CASRTTWGERGGNEQFF. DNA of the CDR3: TGTGCCAGCAGGACAACATGGGGCGAGCGGGGGGGGAATGAGCAGTTCTTC. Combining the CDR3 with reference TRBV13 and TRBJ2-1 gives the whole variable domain AAGVIQSPRHLIKEKRETATLKCYPIPRHDTVYWYQQGPGQDPQFLISFYEKMQSDKGSIPDRFSAQQFSDYHSELNMSSLELGDSALYFCASRTTWGERGGNEQFFGPGTRLTVL.

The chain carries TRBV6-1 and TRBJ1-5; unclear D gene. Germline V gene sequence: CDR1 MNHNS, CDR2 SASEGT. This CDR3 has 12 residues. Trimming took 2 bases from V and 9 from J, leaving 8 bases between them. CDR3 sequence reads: CASSELLRPQHF. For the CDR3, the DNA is TGTGCCAGCAGTGAATTGTTACGGCCCCAGCATTTT.

CDR3 amino acids: CASSLWGDGNQPQHF. The CDR3 DNA sequence: TGCGCCAGCAGCTTGTGGGGTGACGGCAATCAGCCCCAGCATTTT. The V and J genes are TRBV5-1 and TRBJ1-5, with no clear D. The CDR3 contains 15 residues. V lost 1 base and J lost 2, with 10 bases in between. Germline lookup yields CDR1 SGHRS and CDR2 YFSETQ.

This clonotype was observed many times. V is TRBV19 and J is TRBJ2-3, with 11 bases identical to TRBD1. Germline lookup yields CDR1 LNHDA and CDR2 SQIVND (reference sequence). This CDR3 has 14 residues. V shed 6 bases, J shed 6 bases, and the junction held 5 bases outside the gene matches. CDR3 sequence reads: CASSGQGAKDTQYF. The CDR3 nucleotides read TGTGCCAGTAGCGGACAGGGGGCTAAGGATACGCAGTATTTT.

Here the CDR3 DNA reads TGTGCCAGCAGTTTTCCCCCGGGACAGGGAACCCCCTACGAGCAGTACTTC. Encoded protein: CASSFPPGQGTPYEQYF. The chain combines TRBV6-5 with TRBJ2-7; 9 bases are a match to TRBD1. After removal of 4 bases from V and 2 bases from J, the junction contained 12 bases not matched to a gene. This CDR3 is 17 amino acids long. In germline, CDR1 is MNHEY, CDR2 SVGAGI.

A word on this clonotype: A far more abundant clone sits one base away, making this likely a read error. CDR3 protein: CASRRGDQETQYF. DNA for the CDR3: TGTGCCAGCAGGAGGGGTGACCAAGAGACCCAGTACTTC. The chain links TRBV11-1 to TRBJ2-1; D is possibly TRBD1 or TRBD2 (5 bases each). The tail of the sequence fits TRBJ2-5 better, so the J call may be wrong. The CDR3 covers 13 residues. CDR1 and CDR2 from the germline V gene are SGHAT and FQDESV (reference sequence).